This T cell receptor (beta chain) was captured by sequencing in a study of beta chain features in type 1 diabetes. Study-wide results and caveats: The similarity of naive, central memory and Treg TCRB repertoires appeared greater among patients than among healthy donors. When VDJ junctions were examined, type 1 diabetes patients showed fewer insertions and more deletions. Type 1 diabetes patients had TCRB CDR3s that were shorter (moderately but significantly so) in all four CD4+ subsets.

The whole isolated RNA underwent reverse transcription, so sequencing captured expressed TCRB transcripts. TCRdb's table, derived via immunoSEQ multiplex PCR, lists solely in-frame clones and lacks some. This table holds 900,000 or so clones, roughly 15% found once. Comment on this clone: Its antigen is as yet unknown.

The CDR3 is 16 residues long. Germline loops: CDR1 SGHDN, CDR2 FVKESK. V lost 0 bases and J 2 bases, leaving 14 bases between the germline ends. Using CD45RO/CCR7/CD25/CD127/CD95/CD27, CD4+ naive, central memory, regulatory and stem cell-like memory cells were sorted. The chain uses TRBV14 and TRBJ2-7; tentatively, D is TRBD2 (6 bases). This receptor was obtained from a woman aged 18-29 years in good health. Sequenced material: naive CD4+ T cells from blood. The CDR3: CASSQDRTSYTYEQYF. The DNA for the CDR3 is TGTGCCAGCAGCCAAGATCGAACTAGCTATACCTACGAGCAGTACTTC.